This is a list of T cell receptor beta chains from one sample in a study of siplizumab effects on memory and regulatory T cells. The table came from immunoSEQ multiplex PCR; TCRdb's copy has only in-frame clones and leaves some out. The repertoire consists of about 66,000 clones, with just over 95% occurring once and the leading ten covering about 0.1%. Sequencing was done on a sample of naive CD8+ T cells sorted from blood. Receptors were obtained from a human donor in good health. Both conserved end residues are part of each CDR3. The order of the fields is clone size, V gene, D gene, J gene, CDR3 protein, CDR3 DNA. A D gene is named only where the DNA matches it firmly. The size field is filled for only some rows; it gives once, few, many or a size class.

>.|TRBV13|.|TRBJ1-4
CASSLSQDINEKLFF
TGTGCCAGCAGCTTATCCCAGGACATAAATGAAAAACTGTTTTTT
>.|TRBV11-1|.|TRBJ2-5
CASSLDRRDGFQETQYF
TGTGCCAGCAGCTTAGACCGAAGGGACGGCTTCCAAGAGACCCAGTACTTC
>.|TRBV13|TRBD1|TRBJ2-3
CASSSRDRVPDTQYF
TGTGCCAGCAGCAGCCGGGACAGGGTCCCAGATACGCAGTATTTT
>.|TRBV29-1|.|TRBJ2-1
CSVLTRNEQFF
TGCAGCGTTCTGACTCGAAATGAGCAGTTCTTC
>few|TRBV19|.|TRBJ1-5
CASSPTGLGNQPQHF
TGTGCCAGTAGTCCTACAGGTCTGGGCAATCAGCCCCAGCATTTT
>.|TRBV4-1|.|TRBJ2-7
CASSQDRMYEQYF
TGCGCCAGCAGCCAAGACAGGATGTACGAGCAGTACTTC
>.|TRBV7-2|.|TRBJ1-1
CASRHPTGLELIRYTEAFF
TGTGCCAGCAGACATCCTACAGGGTTGGAATTAATTCGGTACACTGAAGCTTTCTTT
>.|TRBV4-2|TRBD1|TRBJ2-7
CASSPRGPEMASYEQYF
TGTGCCAGCAGCCCTAGGGGGCCGGAGATGGCTAGCTACGAGCAGTACTTC
>.|TRBV27|TRBD1|TRBJ2-5
CASSFQPPRGKETQYF
TGTGCCAGCAGTTTCCAACCCCCCAGGGGGAAAGAGACCCAGTACTTC
>.|TRBV5-4|TRBD1|TRBJ1-1
CASSSTGYGAFF
TGTGCCAGCAGCTCGACAGGGTACGGGGCTTTCTTT